The clone carrying this TCR beta chain has a handful of counts. This entry is derived from a study of regulatory T cells in long-lasting Graves disease. Described time point: persistent/refractory GD, antithyroid drugs over 5 years with positive TRAb. RNA extracted from PBMCs served as the sequencing template. Libraries of TCR beta came from iRepertoire HTBI primers plus Arm-PCR of CDR3 regions. TCRdb redid the calling of the multiplex PCR reads with MiXCR, one entry per CDR3 protein. This table has some 340,000 distinct CDR3 sequences, roughly 25% appearing once. The receptor's source is a woman aged 40 to 49 with Graves disease. The specimen was peripheral blood mononuclear cells (PBMCs), collected when the disease was refractory, from a patient treated with antithyroid drugs.

The CDR3 region has the DNA TGTGCCAGCAGCTCAACCTCCGGGACAGGCCAAATTCTGGACGAGCAGTACTTC. It yields the protein CASSSTSGTGQILDEQYF. This rearrangement joins TRBV6-1 to TRBJ2-7; 8 nucleotides agree with TRBD1. The ends lost 6 bases at V and 5 bases at J; junction bases unmatched: 21. CDR1 is MNHNS and CDR2 is SASEGT in the germline V gene. This CDR3 spans 18 amino acids.